This is a list of T cell receptor beta chains from one sample in a study of T cell changes during pregnancy in multiple sclerosis. The table came from immunoSEQ multiplex PCR; TCRdb's copy has only in-frame clones and leaves some out. The sample lists roughly 90,000 clones, almost 95% occurring once. Source: peripheral blood, taken in the third trimester of pregnancy. The source of these receptors is a female donor with multiple sclerosis, enrolled in a pregnancy study. Each CDR3 is given with its conserved first and last residue. Each record gives: clone size, V gene, D gene, J gene, CDR3 DNA, CDR3 protein. D genes are given only for firm matches. Where a row states a size, it is once, few, many or the class of an expanded clone; other rows omit it.

-	TRBV6-5	TRBD2	TRBJ2-2	TGTGCCAGCAGCCTTATAGCGGGAGGCACCGGGGAGCTGTTTTTT	CASSLIAGGTGELFF
-	TRBV27	-	TRBJ2-3	TGTGCCAGCAGTTTATCGGTCCCGCCCGACCGGGGAGTTTCAGATACGCAGTATTTT	CASSLSVPPDRGVSDTQYF
-	TRBV6-5	-	TRBJ2-7	TGTGCCAGCAGTCACCTGACAGGTTCCTACGAGCAGTACTTC	CASSHLTGSYEQYF
-	TRBV6-1	-	TRBJ1-2	TGTGCCAGCAGTGAAATTTTAAACTATGGCTACACCTTC	CASSEILNYGYTF
-	TRBV29-1	-	TRBJ1-1	TGCAGCGTCCACGGGTTTCTGGACACTGAAGCTTTCTTT	CSVHGFLDTEAFF
-	TRBV6-6	TRBD2	TRBJ2-1	TGTGCCAGCAGTTACTCGGGACTAGTAAACAATGAGCAGTTCTTC	CASSYSGLVNNEQFF
-	TRBV11-2	TRBD1	TRBJ1-2	TGTGCCAGCAGCTTGAACAGGGGTTATGCTGAAACCTTC	CASSLNRGYAETF
-	TRBV7-9	-	TRBJ2-5	TGTGCCAGCAGCTTAGGTGACAGAGAGACCCAGTACTTC	CASSLGDRETQYF
-	TRBV5-1	TRBD1	TRBJ1-5	TGCGCCAGCAGCTCTGGGACAGGGGTTAATCAGCCCCAGCATTTT	CASSSGTGVNQPQHF
-	TRBV7-9	TRBD1	TRBJ2-3	TGTGCCAGCAGCTGGACAGGGACGGCAGATACGCAGTATTTT	CASSWTGTADTQYF
-	TRBV19	TRBD1	TRBJ2-5	TGTGCCAGTAAGGGACAGGGGTTGGAGACCCAGTACTTC	CASKGQGLETQYF
-	TRBV4-1	-	TRBJ1-1	TGCGCCAGCAGCCAACTTAGACAGACGGAAGCTTTCTTT	CASSQLRQTEAFF
-	TRBV9	-	TRBJ2-5	TGTGCCAGCAGCTCCCGGGCTAGCAGACAAGAGACCCAGTACTTC	CASSSRASRQETQYF
-	TRBV4-1	TRBD2	TRBJ2-1	TGCGCCAGCAGCGGGATAAGCGGGAGGCCTGGTGAGCAGTTCTTC	CASSGISGRPGEQFF
-	TRBV28	TRBD1	TRBJ1-4	TGTGCCAGCAGTTCCACAGGGGGGAGTAATGAAAAACTGTTTTTT	CASSSTGGSNEKLFF
-	TRBV14	-	TRBJ2-2	TGTGCCAGCAACTCCAGGGCGCACTGGAACACCGGGGAGCTGTTTTTT	CASNSRAHWNTGELFF
-	TRBV19	-	TRBJ1-5	TGTGCCAGTAGTATCACTGCAATGGGCAATCAGCCCCAGCATTTT	CASSITAMGNQPQHF
once	TRBV4-1	-	TRBJ2-7	TGCGCCAGCAGCTTGGGGCCGGCCCACGAGCAGTACTTC	CASSLGPAHEQYF
-	TRBV27	-	TRBJ2-7	TGTGCCAGCAGTTTAGGAGGGGTTCCCTCCTACGAGCAGTACTTC	CASSLGGVPSYEQYF
-	TRBV19	TRBD2	TRBJ2-1	TGTGCCAGTAGCGCACGGGGGGCGGGAGGGCGCTTGGGGAATGAGCAGTTCTTC	CASSARGAGGRLGNEQFF
-	TRBV4-1	-	TRBJ2-3	TGCGCCAGCAGCATACCCGGGACCAGGGGTGTGAATACGCAGTATTTT	CASSIPGTRGVNTQYF
-	TRBV9	TRBD2	TRBJ2-2	TGTGCCAGCAGCGCAATCGGACTAGGCTTTGCCGGGGAGCTGTTTTTT	CASSAIGLGFAGELFF
-	TRBV2	-	TRBJ1-3	TGTGCCAGCTTAACTGGAAACACCATATATTTT	CASLTGNTIYF
few	TRBV19	-	TRBJ1-5	TGTGCCAGTAGTATCAGTCTCCAGCCCCAGCATTTT	CASSISLQPQHF
-	TRBV7-9	TRBD1	TRBJ2-3	TGTGCCAGCAGCTCCGGGACAGGGCTTTTGGTTACGCAGTATTTT	CASSSGTGLLVTQYF
-	TRBV5-1	TRBD2	TRBJ2-2	TGCGCCAGCAGCACCACTAGCGCGAACACCGGGGAGCTGTTTTTT	CASSTTSANTGELFF
-	TRBV28	TRBD2	TRBJ2-7	TGTGCCAGCAGTTTCCTAGCGGGAGATGGCGAGCAGTACTTC	CASSFLAGDGEQYF
once	TRBV6-1	-	TRBJ2-7	TGTGCCAGCAGTGCAGTACAGGGATATGGCTACGAGCAGTACTTC	CASSAVQGYGYEQYF
-	TRBV7-9	TRBD1	TRBJ1-1	TGTGCCAGCAGCTTAGAGGGGACAGGGGGTCTTTTCTTT	CASSLEGTGGLFF
-	TRBV29-1	-	TRBJ2-7	TGCAGCGTTGGGACTTTACACTCCTACGAGCAGTACTTC	CSVGTLHSYEQYF
once	TRBV11-2	TRBD2	TRBJ2-7	TGTGCCAGCAGCCGAAATTGGGCGGGGGGCAAAAACGAGCAGTACTTC	CASSRNWAGGKNEQYF
-	TRBV25-1	-	TRBJ2-1	TGTGCCAGCAGTGAATATGCTAGTCATGAGCAGTTCTTC	CASSEYASHEQFF
-	TRBV29-1	-	TRBJ2-7	TGCAGCGTGGTCGCCGGGACTGGTATCTACGAGCAGTACTTC	CSVVAGTGIYEQYF
-	TRBV29-1	-	TRBJ2-7	TGCAGCGTTGTACCAGAGGCCTCCTACGAGCAGTACTTC	CSVVPEASYEQYF
once	TRBV6-6	-	TRBJ2-2	TGTGCCAGCAGTTACTTCAACACGAACACCGGGGAGCTGTTTTTT	CASSYFNTNTGELFF
once	TRBV29-1	-	TRBJ2-1	TGCAGCGTTCTTAGCGGCTCCCTGGGGGATGAGCAGTTCTTC	CSVLSGSLGDEQFF
-	TRBV2	-	TRBJ1-2	TGTGCCAGCACGGGAATTCATGGCTACACCTTC	CASTGIHGYTF
-	TRBV4-1	-	TRBJ2-7	TGCGCCAGCAGCCAAGACCGGGGGTCCTCCTACGAGCAGTACTTC	CASSQDRGSSYEQYF
-	TRBV2	TRBD1	TRBJ1-1	TGTGCCAGCAGCGTCCGGGCAGGGGGACTGAACACTGAAGCTTTCTTT	CASSVRAGGLNTEAFF
-	TRBV6-6	TRBD1	TRBJ1-3	TGTGCCAGCGGGGTGGGACAGCTTCAAAACACCATATATTTT	CASGVGQLQNTIYF
once	TRBV5-4	-	TRBJ2-7	TGTGCCAGCAGCAGCCCTCAAAGGCCACAGGAGCAGTACTTC	CASSSPQRPQEQYF
-	TRBV5-4	TRBD2	TRBJ2-2	TGTGCCAGCAGCACGGGGACTAGCCACGGGGAGCTGTTTTTT	CASSTGTSHGELFF
-	TRBV28	-	TRBJ2-3	TGTGCCAGCAGTTTAGGCCCCCTAGAAGATGCAGATACGCAGTATTTT	CASSLGPLEDADTQYF
few	TRBV19	-	TRBJ2-1	TGTGCCAGCCGGGGGACGAGCGTTCTTGAGCAGTTCTTC	CASRGTSVLEQFF
-	TRBV6-1	-	TRBJ1-2	TGTGCCAGCAGTGAAGGAGCTTGGAGGAACTCACCGGATAACTATGGCTACACCTTC	CASSEGAWRNSPDNYGYTF
-	TRBV6-5	-	TRBJ1-1	TGTGCCAGCAGTGCCGGGAACACTGAAGCTTTCTTT	CASSAGNTEAFF
once	TRBV5-4	-	TRBJ2-2	TGTGCCAGCAGCGTCTACAGGGAAGATAAGCTGTTTTTT	CASSVYREDKLFF
once	TRBV27	TRBD1	TRBJ1-5	TGTGCCAGCTGCCCCGCAGGGGGAGCTCAGCCCCAGCATTTT	CASCPAGGAQPQHF
-	TRBV2	TRBD1	TRBJ1-2	TGTGCCAGCAGCGCTTTAGGACAGGTGATTTCGTGGGGCTACACCTTC	CASSALGQVISWGYTF
-	TRBV12-5	-	TRBJ1-2	TGTGCTAGTGGTTTGGGGTCTGGGGGGTCGAATGGCTACACCTTC	CASGLGSGGSNGYTF
-	TRBV11-3	TRBD2	TRBJ2-1	TGTGCCAGCAGCTTAGACCCTAGCGGGAGATGGAATGAGCAGTTCTTC	CASSLDPSGRWNEQFF
few	TRBV13	-	TRBJ2-3	TGTGCCAGCAGCCCTCCCGACAAGCCAAATACGCAGTATTTT	CASSPPDKPNTQYF